A selection of T cell receptor beta chains follows, all from one sample in a study of preoperative IRX-2 immunotherapy in early breast cancer. The method was immunoSEQ multiplex PCR; TCRdb's version includes in-frame clones alone and lacks a portion of them. This table has some 42,000 clones, roughly four fifths appearing once. The sample consisted of lymph node tissue, taken after IRX-2 immunotherapy. The origin of the receptors is a human donor with breast cancer. CDR3s include the opening cysteine and the closing phenylalanine or tryptophan. Each record gives: D gene, J gene, V gene, clone size, CDR3 protein, CDR3 DNA. The D gene is left open where the match is weak. The size of a clone is reported for some rows only, either as once, few or many, or as a class for expanded clones.

>-|TRBJ2-5|TRBV5-1|-
CASSLEDSGETQYF
TGCGCCAGCAGCTTGGAGGACAGCGGGGAGACCCAGTACTTC
>TRBD2|TRBJ2-1|TRBV6-7|-
CASIQTWRGMNEQFF
TGTGCCAGCATCCAGACCTGGCGGGGGATGAATGAGCAGTTCTTC
>-|TRBJ2-7|TRBV6-8|-
CASRLVGQDYEQYF
TGTGCCAGCAGGCTGGTGGGGCAGGACTACGAGCAGTACTTC
>-|TRBJ1-3|TRBV1|large
CASSQGPGTGNTIYF
TGCGCCAGCAGCCAAGGCCCAGGGACTGGAAACACCATATATTTT
>TRBD1|TRBJ2-7|TRBV6-7|-
CASKGTGHEQYF
TGTGCCAGCAAGGGGACAGGTCACGAGCAGTACTTC
>TRBD2|TRBJ2-3|TRBV5-1|-
CASSLRTSGTDTQYF
TGCGCCAGCAGCCTACGGACTAGCGGCACAGATACGCAGTATTTT
>TRBD1|TRBJ1-5|TRBV28|few
CASTDRGYRYSNQPQHF
TGTGCCAGCACTGACAGGGGGTACCGTTATAGCAATCAGCCCCAGCATTTT
>-|TRBJ2-2|TRBV6-8|few
CATLRRESTGELFF
TGTGCCACGTTACGGAGGGAAAGCACCGGGGAGCTGTTTTTT
>-|TRBJ1-2|TRBV7-1|-
CASSLVEGFNYGYTF
TGTGCCAGCAGCTTAGTGGAAGGATTTAACTATGGCTACACCTTC
>-|TRBJ1-1|TRBV14|-
CASSQGGHEAFF
TGTGCCAGCAGCCAAGGGGGACACGAAGCTTTCTTT
>-|TRBJ2-2|TRBV6-8|-
CASSYSWGELFF
TGTGCCAGCAGTTACTCCTGGGGGGAGCTGTTTTTT
>TRBD1|TRBJ2-2|TRBV11-3|once
CASSSQTGGIGELFF
TGTGCCAGCAGCTCGCAGACAGGGGGCATCGGGGAGCTGTTTTTT
>-|TRBJ2-7|TRBV19|-
CASSNMGASSYEQYF
TGTGCCAGTAGTAATATGGGCGCCAGCTCCTACGAGCAGTACTTC
>-|TRBJ1-2|TRBV6-8|-
CASRDSLANYGYTF
TGTGCCAGCAGGGACAGCCTAGCTAACTATGGCTACACCTTC
>-|TRBJ2-1|TRBV7-6|-
CASTPGSSYNEQFF
TGTGCCAGCACCCCCGGGAGCTCCTACAATGAGCAGTTCTTC
>TRBD2|TRBJ2-1|TRBV6-8|-
CAISRGNGGAQFF
TGTGCCATCAGTAGGGGAAACGGGGGGGCTCAGTTCTTC
>-|TRBJ2-7|TRBV19|-
CASSLEGTYEQYF
TGTGCCAGTAGTCTGGAGGGTACCTACGAGCAGTACTTC
>-|TRBJ1-2|TRBV6-8|once
CASSYSTGTPDGYTF
TGTGCCAGCAGTTACTCGACAGGTACGCCCGATGGCTACACCTTC
>-|TRBJ2-2|TRBV5-1|-
CASSLVAKGTGELFF
TGCGCCAGCAGCTTGGTGGCGAAAGGCACCGGGGAGCTGTTTTTT
>TRBD1|TRBJ1-6|TRBV6-8|-
CASSYSRTGESPLHF
TGTGCCAGCAGTTACTCCCGTACAGGGGAATCACCCCTCCACTTT
>-|TRBJ1-2|TRBV6-8|-
CASSSLRTANYGYTF
TGTGCCAGCAGTTCACTCCGGACAGCCAACTATGGCTACACCTTC
>TRBD1|TRBJ2-3|TRBV6-8|-
CAIRDPTGGPDTQYF
TGTGCCATCAGAGACCCAACAGGGGGACCAGATACGCAGTATTTT
>-|TRBJ2-7|TRBV18|-
CASSSDGNSYEQYF
TGTGCCAGCTCATCGGACGGGAACTCCTACGAGCAGTACTTC
>-|TRBJ2-5|TRBV1|medium-sized
CASSQDLATQETQYF
TGCGCCAGCAGCCAAGATCTGGCGACTCAAGAGACCCAGTACTTC
>-|TRBJ1-1|TRBV28|-
CASRGDTMNTEAFF
TGTGCCAGCAGGGGGGACACCATGAACACTGAAGCTTTCTTT
>-|TRBJ1-1|TRBV6-8|once
CASSYRQGNTEAFF
TGTGCCAGCAGTTATCGGCAGGGGAACACTGAAGCTTTCTTT
>-|TRBJ1-1|TRBV10-2|-
CASSETVNTEAFF
TGCGCCAGCAGTGAGACAGTGAACACTGAAGCTTTCTTT
>TRBD1|TRBJ1-1|TRBV11-3|-
CASRVWDRGLNTEAFF
TGTGCCAGCAGGGTGTGGGACAGGGGATTGAACACTGAAGCTTTCTTT
>-|TRBJ1-3|TRBV6-1|-
CASSEALGSGNTIYF
TGTGCCAGCAGTGAAGCGCTCGGGTCTGGAAACACCATATATTTT